Presented here are 25 T cell receptor beta chains from one specimen sequenced in a study of metastatic and nonmetastatic thyroid tumors. TCRdb re-processed the PCR reads through MiXCR. There are roughly 16,000 clones in the sample; roughly 24% occur only once, and roughly 10% lies in the top ten. Thyroid surgery took place with no prior treatment in any patient. The sequenced sample was adjacent normal tissue. The origin of the receptors is a female donor with papillary thyroid cancer or a benign thyroid nodule (not recorded which). Some clones in this sample may be carry-over from other donors' samples.

The chain couples TRBV6-1 to TRBJ1-2; TRBD1 is a possible D gene (6 bases). The V and J ends lost 6 bases and 6 bases respectively, with 17 bases between them. Per the germline V gene, CDR1 is MNHNS and CDR2 is SASEGT. The CDR3 is 14 amino acids. The CDR3 coding sequence is TGTGCCAGCAGCGTACCGACGAGGGGGGATGGCTACACCTTC. Translated, it gives CASSVPTRGDGYTF.

In its sample, this clone was seen a few times. The V gene is TRBV5-1, the J gene TRBJ2-7; D unresolved. The CDR3 sequence is 14 residues long. V was shortened by 0 bases and J by 5 bases, with 12 bases between the two germline ends. Germline CDR1 and CDR2: SGHRS and YFSETQ. The CDR3 reads CASSLDRQPDEQYF. The CDR3 DNA reads TGCGCCAGCAGCTTGGACCGACAACCCGACGAGCAGTACTTC.

Comment on this clone: Additional DNA sequences in this sample encode the identical CDR3. The chain employs TRBV20-1 and TRBJ1-1; a possible D gene is TRBD1 (6 bases). V was clipped by 1 base and J by 1 base, with 13 bases between them. CDR3 length equals 15 residues. Germline values: CDR1 DFQATT, CDR2 SNEGSKA (reference sequence). CDR3 amino acids: CSARGPDRRNTEAFF. The DNA of the CDR3 is TGCAGTGCTAGAGGTCCTGACAGGAGGAACACTGAAGCTTTCTTT.

The J gene is TRBJ2-1, the V gene TRBV4-1; D unclear. This CDR3 contains 12 residues. V was pared by 1 base and J by 4 bases, with 2 bases between. Germline values: CDR1 MGHRA, CDR2 YSYEKL. The CDR3 DNA reads TGCGCCAGCAGCCAAGTATACAATGAGCAGTTCTTC. Protein sequence: CASSQVYNEQFF.

This clone appeared a few times. V and J are TRBV20-1 and TRBJ2-7; the D is unclear. The germline V gene encodes CDR1 DFQATT and CDR2 SNEGSKA (reference sequence). The CDR3 sequence is 12 residues long. With 3 bases removed from V and 6 bases from J, the gap between germline ends came to 12 bases. CDR3 sequence: CSASLRVGEQYF. The CDR3 bases are TGCAGTGCTAGCTTGCGCGTCGGCGAGCAGTACTTC.

This clone was detected once. The V call is TRBV7-9, the J call TRBJ1-1, with D unclear. The V gene's germline CDR1 is SEHNR and CDR2 FQNEAQ (reference sequence). There are 13 residues in the CDR3. V shed 1 base and J shed 0 bases, with 3 bases lying between them. CDR3 region: CASSLEMNTEAFF. The CDR3 bases are TGTGCCAGCAGCTTAGAGATGAACACTGAAGCTTTCTTT.

This chain links TRBV11-2 with TRBJ2-1; 12 bases fit TRBD1. The length of the CDR3 is 15 residues. Germline CDR1 is SGHAT and CDR2 is FQNNGV. Germline trimming cut 2 bases from V and 7 bases from J; bases unmatched to any gene: 3. The CDR3 bases are TGTGCCAGCAGCTTATGGGGACAGGGGGCTAATGAGCAGTTCTTC. Residues: CASSLWGQGANEQFF.

This clone has only one observation. The chain recombines TRBV6-4 with TRBJ1-2; the match to TRBD1 covers 7 bases. The CDR3 covers 21 residues. Germline assignment: CDR1 MRHNA and CDR2 SNTAGT. The trim removed 8 bases at V and 6 bases at J, leaving 33 bases unmatched. CDR3 region: CASSRSGTVYSGANVPNGYTF. CDR3 DNA sequence: TGTGCCAGCTCCCGGTCGGGGACAGTATACTCTGGGGCCAACGTCCCGAATGGCTACACCTTC.

The sample holds a few counts of this clone. Different DNA sequences within this sample yield the same CDR3. As DNA, the CDR3 is TGTGCCAGCAGTGCACGGTGGGGGGGATGGGGCTACACCTTC. Its translation is CASSARWGGWGYTF. The rearrangement joins TRBV6-1 to TRBJ1-2, with a tentative D call TRBD1 (5 bases). This CDR3 has 14 residues. V lost 4 bases and J lost 8, with 17 bases in between. Germline V gene data show CDR1 as MNHNS and CDR2 as SASEGT.

The sample holds a few counts of this clone. The V gene is TRBV24-1, the J gene TRBJ2-1; 12 nucleotides align to TRBD2. Germline V gene sequence: CDR1 KGHDR, CDR2 SFDVKD. The CDR3 is made up of 15 amino acids. The trim removed 5 bases at V and 7 bases at J, leaving 5 bases unmatched. This chain's CDR3 is CATSGTSGMRNEQFF. CDR3 coding DNA: TGTGCCACCAGTGGGACTAGCGGGATGAGAAATGAGCAGTTCTTC.

The rearrangement joins TRBV19 to TRBJ1-5; TRBD1 aligns across 8 bases. CDR1 LNHDA and CDR2 SQIVND come from the germline V gene (reference sequence). The CDR3 extends over 14 amino acids. V trimming: 10 bases; J trimming: 2 bases; junction bases outside the gene matches: 7. CDR3 nucleotide sequence: TGTGCCACTACGACAGGGGAGGGCAATCAGCCCCAGCATTTT. This translates into CATTTGEGNQPQHF.

This clone was seen a handful of times. This chain links TRBV6-1 with TRBJ1-2; D is possibly TRBD1 (5 bases). The germline V gene encodes CDR1 MNHNS and CDR2 SASEGT. V was clipped by 6 bases and J by 7 bases, with 18 bases between them. The CDR3 totals 14 residues. The CDR3: CASSRGSGSGGYTF. DNA of the CDR3: TGTGCCAGCAGCCGAGGATCAGGGTCCGGTGGCTACACCTTC.

This clone was observed a handful of times. The J gene is TRBJ2-2, the V gene TRBV12-3 or TRBV12-4; 11 nucleotides agree with TRBD2. The V and J ends lost 6 bases and 3 bases, in that order; junction bases with no gene match: 0. The CDR3 consists of 14 residues. The CDR3 region is CASRLAGDTGELFF. CDR3 nucleotides: TGTGCCAGCAGACTAGCGGGAGACACCGGGGAGCTGTTTTTT.

This clone appeared a few times. The chain couples TRBV4-3 to TRBJ2-7, with D possibly TRBD2 on 5 matching bases. The V gene's germline CDR1 is LGHNA and CDR2 YSLEER. The CDR3 consists of 15 residues. V was cut by 4 bases and J by 0 bases, with 13 bases left in between. This CDR3 is CASSPAVGSSYEQYF. DNA for the CDR3: TGCGCCAGCAGCCCGGCCGTAGGGAGCTCCTACGAGCAGTACTTC.

The chain combines TRBV15 with TRBJ1-4; D ambiguous. The V gene lost 7 bases and the J gene lost 5 bases, with 17 bases spanning the gap. CDR3 size: 15 residues. The germline V gene encodes CDR1 LNHNV and CDR2 YYDKDF (reference sequence). CDR3 sequence reads: CATTERSTGNEKLFF. The CDR3 DNA is TGTGCCACCACTGAGAGGTCGACGGGGAATGAAAAACTGTTTTTT.

The chain joins TRBV6-4 to TRBJ2-1, with D tentatively TRBD1 or TRBD2 (6 bases each). The CDR3 contains 13 residues. From germline, CDR1 is MRHNA and CDR2 SNTAGT. Trimming pared 6 bases from V and 5 bases from J, leaving 11 bases between. Written as DNA, the CDR3 is TGTGCCAGCAGATGGGGGGCTCACAATGAGCAGTTCTTC. This encodes CASRWGAHNEQFF.

This clone was detected many times. The chain is built from TRBV6-1 and TRBJ2-1; 9 positions match TRBD2. Per germline, CDR1 MNHNS and CDR2 SASEGT. The CDR3 has 14 residues. V was clipped by 2 bases and J by 10 bases; unmatched bases: 6. CDR3 loop: CASSEWVAGEEQFF. The CDR3 DNA reads as TGTGCCAGCAGTGAATGGGTAGCGGGAGAGGAGCAGTTCTTC.

This clone was detected only a few times. Other DNA sequences in the sample encode the same CDR3. This chain connects TRBV6-1 to TRBJ2-3; 7 bases line up with TRBD2. J lost 4 bases, V lost 4 bases, and 8 bases had no gene match. This CDR3 spans 15 amino acids. Germline CDR1 and CDR2: MNHNS and SASEGT. CDR3 nucleotide sequence: TGTGCCAGCAGTGCGCAGGGAGGGAGGTCAGATACGCAGTATTTT. Protein sequence: CASSAQGGRSDTQYF.

This clone has only a few counts. The chain couples TRBV6-5 to TRBJ1-6; D uncertain. V shed 6 bases and J shed 5 bases, with 23 bases lying between them. In germline, CDR1 is MNHEY, CDR2 SVGAGI. The length of the CDR3 is 18 residues. CDR3 amino acids: CASSLPRRLVQNNSPLHF. CDR3 DNA sequence: TGTGCCAGCAGCCTTCCCAGACGCCTGGTACAAAATAATTCACCCCTCCACTTT.

This clone has just a few counts. CDR3 nucleotide sequence: TGTGCCAGCAGGTTAACAGGGTTAGATACGCAGTATTTT. Protein product: CASRLTGLDTQYF. V and J are TRBV6-1 and TRBJ2-3, with D perhaps matching TRBD1 (6 bases). The V gene's germline CDR1 is MNHNS and CDR2 SASEGT. The CDR3 has 13 amino acids. V lost 6 bases to trimming and J lost 5 bases, with 12 bases between them.

V gene TRBV6-1 combines with J gene TRBJ1-5; D is undetermined. Germline CDR1 MNHNS, CDR2 SASEGT. Trimming removed 0 bases at V and 5 bases at J, with 5 bases between. CDR3 length: 13 amino acids. The CDR3 here is CASSEARDQPQHF. The CDR3 bases are TGTGCCAGCAGTGAAGCGCGAGATCAGCCCCAGCATTTT.

There are a few counts of this clone. The V gene is TRBV29-1, the J gene TRBJ2-1; D not resolved. The V end lost 0 bases, the J end lost 3 bases, and 0 bases lay between the germline ends. CDR3 length: 11 residues. Germline CDR1 reads SQVTM; CDR2 reads ANQGSEA. The CDR3 DNA is TGCAGCGTTGAAGACTACAATGAGCAGTTCTTC. The encoded protein is CSVEDYNEQFF.

V and J are TRBV6-2 or TRBV6-3 and TRBJ2-7, with 8 bases that match TRBD2. The length of the CDR3 is 17 residues. The V segment lost 7 bases and the J segment 2 bases; nucleotides outside the gene matches: 16. Germline V gene sequence: CDR1 MNHEY, CDR2 SVGEGT. The CDR3 DNA follows: TGTGCCAGCACTATAACTTACTTACTAGCGGAAACCTACGAGCAGTACTTC. Residues: CASTITYLLAETYEQYF.

The J gene is TRBJ2-6, the V gene TRBV28, with TRBD1 as a possible D gene (6 bases). The germline V gene has CDR1 MDHEN and CDR2 SYDVKM. Between the trimmed V and J ends, which lost 8 bases and 2 bases, there was a span of 16 bases. CDR3 size: 16 residues. The CDR3 DNA reads as TGTGCCAGCGTGGGACAAAGAGGGGCTGGGGCCAACGTCCTGACTTTC. Translating gives CASVGQRGAGANVLTF.

The V and J genes are TRBV6-1 and TRBJ1-1, with D perhaps TRBD1 (6 bases). CDR3 size: 12 residues. Trimming removed 1 base at V and 11 bases at J, with 11 bases between. The germline V gene has CDR1 MNHNS and CDR2 SASEGT. CDR3 in amino acids: CASSEGQGKAFF. CDR3 nucleotides: TGTGCCAGCAGTGAAGGTCAGGGGAAGGCTTTCTTT.